This passage covers 11 T cell receptor beta chains from one sample sequenced in a study of naive and memory T cell subsets. An equimolar mix of two oligonucleotides served as the beta constant-region primer for TRBC1 and TRBC2. TCRdb used MiXCR to reprocess the UMI-ligation and nested PCR reads, holding one entry per CDR3 protein. The sample shows approximately 85,000 distinct CDR3 sequences, 7% to 8% of them seen only once. Specimen: central memory CD4+ T cells from blood. The origin of the receptors is a human donor in good health.

The table lists this clonotype with many counts. The genes are TRBV2 and TRBJ1-6, with a weak D call TRBD1 (5 bases). Germline CDR1 and CDR2: SNHLY and FYNNEI. This CDR3 comprises 12 residues. V gave up 8 bases and J gave up 7 bases, with 9 bases separating them. The CDR3, as DNA: TGTGCCAGCGGCGGGGCCAATTCACCCCTCCACTTT. Encoded protein: CASGGANSPLHF.

This clonotype was found many times. As DNA, the CDR3 is TGTGCCAGCAGTCCCCAGAATATGAACACTGAAGCTTTCTTT. It is translated as CASSPQNMNTEAFF. J is TRBJ1-1 and V is TRBV12-3 or TRBV12-4; D gene ambiguous. Trimming stripped 5 bases from V and 0 bases from J, with 10 bases between. The CDR3 covers 14 residues.

This clonotype was seen a few times. This sequence joins TRBV19 and TRBJ1-4, with D unclear. Germline V gene data show CDR1 as LNHDA and CDR2 as SQIVND (reference sequence). The CDR3 has 15 amino acids. Deletions cut 5 bases from V and 11 bases from J, with 21 bases between. The CDR3 coding sequence is TGTGCCAGTAGTGTGGCAGAAAATATCGTGCAGAAACTGTTTTTT. Amino acids: CASSVAENIVQKLFF.

This rearrangement joins TRBV12-3 or TRBV12-4 to TRBJ2-3; D could derive from TRBD1 or TRBD2 (5 bases each). This CDR3 is 15 amino acids long. Trimming took off 1 base at V and 2 bases at J, with 10 bases between the two ends. CDR3 sequence: CASSLGDGTTDTQYF. The DNA of the CDR3 is TGTGCCAGCAGTTTAGGGGACGGAACCACAGATACGCAGTATTTT.

This clonotype was counted many times. The chain uses TRBV12-3 or TRBV12-4 and TRBJ1-1, with 7 bases lining up with TRBD1. This CDR3 contains 15 residues. V trimming: 6 bases; J trimming: 3 bases; junction bases outside the gene matches: 10. DNA for the CDR3: TGTGCCAGCAGAAAAGGGGGCGTCCGGGACACTGAAGCTTTCTTT. As protein: CASRKGGVRDTEAFF.

The V gene is TRBV20-1, the J gene TRBJ2-3, with 9 positions matching TRBD2. Germline-derived CDR1 and CDR2 are DFQATT and SNEGSKA (reference sequence). Trimming cost V 2 bases and J 0 bases; bases outside gene matches: 3. The CDR3 spans 15 residues. CDR3 loop: CSARSSGRSTDTQYF. CDR3 in DNA: TGCAGTGCTAGAAGTAGCGGGAGAAGCACAGATACGCAGTATTTT.

This chain joins TRBV7-2 and TRBJ1-2; 9 nucleotides match TRBD1. The length of the CDR3 is 15 residues. From germline, CDR1 is SGHTA and CDR2 FQGNSA. V lost 4 bases to trimming and J lost 4 bases; unmatched junction nucleotides: 7. The CDR3 DNA is TGTGCCAGCAGCTCGGACCCGACAGGGGGCTATGGCTACACCTTC. Amino acids: CASSSDPTGGYGYTF.

This clonotype was counted ten times or more. The CDR3 loop is CASRGQVTDTQYF. CDR3 sequence (DNA): TGTGCCAGCAGGGGACAGGTCACAGATACGCAGTATTTT. The chain combines TRBV2 with TRBJ2-3, with TRBD1 matching 8 bases. Looked up from germline, CDR1 is SNHLY and CDR2 is FYNNEI. The CDR3 consists of 13 residues. The V gene end was trimmed by 6 bases and the J gene end by 2 bases; junction bases not matched to a gene: 1.

As regards this clonotype: One junction end does not reproduce the germline sequence, and a read error may be involved. This chain joins TRBV18 and TRBJ1-4; D gene unclear. The germline V gene encodes CDR1 KGHSH and CDR2 LQKENI. This CDR3 has 20 residues. The chain's CDR3 is CVSSPVQPQEILVTNEKLFF. CDR3 DNA: TGTGTCAGCTCACCAGTTCAACCCCAGGAGATCCTCGTAACTAATGAAAAACTGTTTTTT.

This chain links TRBV7-2 with TRBJ1-4, with a weak D call TRBD1 (6 bases). This CDR3 has 12 amino acids. Germline V lookup: CDR1 SGHTA, CDR2 FQGNSA. The V end lost 5 bases, the J end lost 10 bases, and 11 bases lay between the germline ends. CDR3 nucleotide sequence: TGTGCCAGCAGCACGACAGGCCTAAAACTGTTTTTT. Translating it yields CASSTTGLKLFF. Supplemented by reference TRBV7-2 and TRBJ1-4, the full variable domain reads GAGVSQSPSNKVTEKGKDVELRCDPISGHTALYWYRQSLGQGLEFLIYFQGNSAPDKSGLPSDRFSAERTGGSVSTLTIQRTQQEDSAVYLCASSTTGLKLFFGSGTQLSVL.

The CDR3 DNA reads TGTGCCAGCACCAGGGGACAGCCCACAGATACGCAGTATTTT. It codes for CASTRGQPTDTQYF. The chain carries TRBV12-3 or TRBV12-4 and TRBJ2-3; TRBD1 matches 7 bases. This CDR3 has 14 amino acids. V lost 7 bases to trimming and J lost 2 bases; unmatched junction nucleotides: 6.